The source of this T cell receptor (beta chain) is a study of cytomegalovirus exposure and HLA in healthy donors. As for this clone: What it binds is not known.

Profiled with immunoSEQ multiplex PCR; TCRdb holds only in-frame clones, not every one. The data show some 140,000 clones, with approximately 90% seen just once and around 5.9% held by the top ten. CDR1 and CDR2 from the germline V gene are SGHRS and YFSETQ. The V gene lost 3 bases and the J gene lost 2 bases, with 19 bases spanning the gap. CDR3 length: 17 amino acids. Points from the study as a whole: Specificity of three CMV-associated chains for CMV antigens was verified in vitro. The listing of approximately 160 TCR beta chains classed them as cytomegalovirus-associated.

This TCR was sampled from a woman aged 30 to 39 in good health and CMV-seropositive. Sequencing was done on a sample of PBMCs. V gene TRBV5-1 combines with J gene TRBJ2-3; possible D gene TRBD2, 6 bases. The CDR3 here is CASSSGTRTILTDTQYF. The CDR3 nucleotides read TGCGCCAGCAGCTCGGGGACTCGTACCATTCTCACAGATACGCAGTATTTT.